This T cell receptor (beta chain) was sequenced in a study of shared clonotypes between healthy human individuals. Regarding the study as a whole: Non-shared clonotypes were found to have lower generation probabilities than the clonotypes that were shared by all four of the sorted-subset donors.

CD4+ cells underwent separation, giving CD45RA+ naive and CD45RA-negative memory subsets. Libraries were prepared by immunoSEQ multiplex PCR; TCRdb keeps only in-frame clonotypes and omits some of them. Of approximately 2.4 million clones listed, around 95% are singletons. Germline V gene sequence: CDR1 SGDLS, CDR2 YYNGEE. The CDR3 loop spans 15 amino acids. J gave up 0 bases and V 0 bases, and 2 bases lay outside the gene matches. About this clone itself: What it binds is unknown.

This sequence joins TRBV9 and TRBJ2-7; TRBD2 matches 8 bases. The specimen was naive CD4+ T cells sorted from blood. Subset in this sample: CD45RA+ positively selected. The sequence was obtained from a man aged 18-30 years in good health. CDR3 in DNA: TGTGCCAGCAGCGTAGGCGGGGGGAACTCCTACGAGCAGTACTTC. It specifies CASSVGGGNSYEQYF.